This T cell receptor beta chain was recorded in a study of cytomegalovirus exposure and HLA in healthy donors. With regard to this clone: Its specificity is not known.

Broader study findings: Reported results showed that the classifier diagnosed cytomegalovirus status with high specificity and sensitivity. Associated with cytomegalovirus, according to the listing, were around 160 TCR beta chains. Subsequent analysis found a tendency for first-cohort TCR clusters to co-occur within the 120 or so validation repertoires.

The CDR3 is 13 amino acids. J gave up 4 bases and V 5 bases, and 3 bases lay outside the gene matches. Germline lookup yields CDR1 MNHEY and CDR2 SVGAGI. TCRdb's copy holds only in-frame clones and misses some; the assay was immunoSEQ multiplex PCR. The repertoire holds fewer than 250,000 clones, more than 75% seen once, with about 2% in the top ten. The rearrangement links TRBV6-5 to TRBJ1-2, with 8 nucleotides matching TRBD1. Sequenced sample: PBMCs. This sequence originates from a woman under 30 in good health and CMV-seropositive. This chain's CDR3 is CASSRTGFYGYTF. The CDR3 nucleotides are TGTGCCAGCAGTCGGACAGGGTTCTATGGCTACACCTTC.